The entry below gives a single T cell receptor (beta chain) sequence along with its context. No antigen is known for it. These data belong to a study of shared clonotypes between healthy human individuals. As for the study in general: CD4 naive cells filled three plates per donor, CD4 memory three, CD8 naive two and CD8 memory one.

The protocol was immunoSEQ multiplex PCR, while the TCRdb copy is restricted to in-frame clones and leaves out a portion. The sample yields fewer than 2.5 million clones, approximately 94% seen once. Trimming removed 0 bases at V and 0 bases at J, with 10 bases between. Germline CDR1 reads SGHRS; CDR2 reads YFSETQ. The CDR3 is 16 residues long. General study results and limits: For naive CD4 cells, roughly 4.6% of clonotypes were shared across a few donors. Estimated richness was generally greater in naive than memory subsets.

This TCR came from a man between 18 and 29 years old in good health. Some clones in this sample may be carry-over from other donors' samples. Sequencing was performed on naive CD4+ T cells from PBMCs. Regarding subset: CD45RA+ positively selected. V gene TRBV5-1 combines with J gene TRBJ1-3; no clear D gene. The CDR3 is CASSLDGGGSGNTIYF. Written as DNA, the CDR3 is TGCGCCAGCAGCTTGGACGGAGGAGGCTCTGGAAACACCATATATTTT.